The clone carrying this TCR beta chain was recorded once. Its target is unknown. As the sequencing template, cDNA was produced by extracting RNA and reverse transcribing it. Only in-frame clones appear in the TCRdb table, and some are missing; sequencing was by immunoSEQ multiplex PCR. The repertoire holds 110,000 to 150,000 clones, with approximately 65% as singletons. These data come from a study of CD8+ T cells in alopecia areata. The study, taken as a whole, reports: Elevated clonality characterized lesional scalp relative to normal scalp, particularly in alopecia totalis/universalis. Scalp repertoires also include resident alphabeta T cells from normal skin.

This CDR3 is built from 13 residues. CDR1 is SEHNR and CDR2 is FQNEAQ in the germline V gene (reference sequence). Trimming removed 4 bases from V and 10 bases from J, with 16 bases in between. The clonotype was recovered from a human donor in good health. Material for sequencing was CD8+ T cells sorted from blood. The rearrangement links TRBV7-9 to TRBJ1-2; no firm D call. The CDR3 DNA is TGTGCCAGCAGCTCCCCCCGGGAGCGCCTCTACACCTTC. Amino acid sequence: CASSSPRERLYTF.